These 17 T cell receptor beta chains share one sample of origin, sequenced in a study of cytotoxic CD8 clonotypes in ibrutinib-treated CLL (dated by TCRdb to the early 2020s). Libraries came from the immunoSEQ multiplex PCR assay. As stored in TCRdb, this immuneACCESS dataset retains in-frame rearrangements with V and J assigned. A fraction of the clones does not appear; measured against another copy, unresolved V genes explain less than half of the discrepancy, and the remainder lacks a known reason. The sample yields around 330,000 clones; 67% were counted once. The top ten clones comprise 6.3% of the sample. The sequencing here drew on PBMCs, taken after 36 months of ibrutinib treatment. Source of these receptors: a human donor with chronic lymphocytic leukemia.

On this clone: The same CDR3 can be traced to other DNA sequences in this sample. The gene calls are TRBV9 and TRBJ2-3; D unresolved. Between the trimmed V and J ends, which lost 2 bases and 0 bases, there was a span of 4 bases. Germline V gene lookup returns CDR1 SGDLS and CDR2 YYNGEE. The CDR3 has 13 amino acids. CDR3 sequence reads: CASSVVSTDTQYF. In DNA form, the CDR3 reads TGTGCCAGCAGCGTGGTCAGCACAGATACGCAGTATTTT.

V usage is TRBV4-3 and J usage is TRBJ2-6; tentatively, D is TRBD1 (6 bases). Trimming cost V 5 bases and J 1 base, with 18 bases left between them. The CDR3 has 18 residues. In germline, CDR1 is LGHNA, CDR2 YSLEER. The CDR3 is CASSTSGTQFSGANVLTF. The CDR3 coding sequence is TGCGCCAGCAGCACATCCGGGACACAATTTTCTGGGGCCAACGTCCTGACTTTC.

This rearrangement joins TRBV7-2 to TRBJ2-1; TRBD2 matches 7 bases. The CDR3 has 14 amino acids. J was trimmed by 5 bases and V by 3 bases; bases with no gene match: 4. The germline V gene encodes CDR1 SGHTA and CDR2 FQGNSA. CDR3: CASSFGLADNEQFF. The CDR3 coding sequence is TGTGCCAGCAGCTTTGGGCTAGCGGACAATGAGCAGTTCTTC.

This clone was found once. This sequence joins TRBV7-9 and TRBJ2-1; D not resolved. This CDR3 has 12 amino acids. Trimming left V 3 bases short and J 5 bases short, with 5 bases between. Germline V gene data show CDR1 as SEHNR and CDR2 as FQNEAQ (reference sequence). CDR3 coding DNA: TGTGCCAGCAGCTTTATAGACAATGAGCAGTTCTTC. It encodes CASSFIDNEQFF.

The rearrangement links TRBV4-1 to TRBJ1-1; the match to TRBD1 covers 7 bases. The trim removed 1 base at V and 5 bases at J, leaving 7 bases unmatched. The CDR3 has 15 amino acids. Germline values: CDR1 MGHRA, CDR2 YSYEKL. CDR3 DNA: TGCGCCAGCAGCCAAGTAGGGGGCGAGGGGACTGAAGCTTTCTTT. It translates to CASSQVGGEGTEAFF.

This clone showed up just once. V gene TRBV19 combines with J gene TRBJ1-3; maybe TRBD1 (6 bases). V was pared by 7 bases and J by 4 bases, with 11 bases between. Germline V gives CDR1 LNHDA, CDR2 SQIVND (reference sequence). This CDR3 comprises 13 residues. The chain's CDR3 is CASTPDRGNTIYF. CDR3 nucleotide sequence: TGTGCCAGTACCCCGGACAGAGGAAACACCATATATTTT.

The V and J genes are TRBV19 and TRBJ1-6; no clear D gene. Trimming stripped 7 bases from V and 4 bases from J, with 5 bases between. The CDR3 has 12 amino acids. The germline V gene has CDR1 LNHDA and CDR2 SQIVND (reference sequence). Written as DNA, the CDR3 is TGTGCCAGTAACGAGTATAATTCACCCCTCCACTTT. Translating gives CASNEYNSPLHF.

CDR3 nucleotides: TGTGCCAGCAGCGTATCTAGCGGGGGGCCGGAGGATGAGCAGTTCTTC. This sequence encodes CASSVSSGGPEDEQFF. The chain is built from TRBV9 and TRBJ2-1; 11 nucleotides line up with TRBD2. Germline CDR1 and CDR2: SGDLS and YYNGEE. V was pared by 1 base and J by 8 bases, with 8 bases of the junction left unmatched. The CDR3 contains 16 residues.

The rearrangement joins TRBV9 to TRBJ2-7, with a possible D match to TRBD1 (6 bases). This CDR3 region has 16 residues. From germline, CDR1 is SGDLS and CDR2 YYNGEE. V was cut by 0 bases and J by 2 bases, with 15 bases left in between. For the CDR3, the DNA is TGTGCCAGCAGCGTAGGATACCGGGACATTACCTACGAGCAGTACTTC. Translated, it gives CASSVGYRDITYEQYF.

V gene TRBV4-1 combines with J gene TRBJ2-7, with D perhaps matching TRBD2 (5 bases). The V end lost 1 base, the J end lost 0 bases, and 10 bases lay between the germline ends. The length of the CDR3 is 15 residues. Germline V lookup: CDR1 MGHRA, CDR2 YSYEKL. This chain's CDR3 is CASSQVLRGSYEQYF. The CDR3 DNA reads TGCGCCAGCAGCCAAGTGTTACGGGGCTCCTACGAGCAGTACTTC.

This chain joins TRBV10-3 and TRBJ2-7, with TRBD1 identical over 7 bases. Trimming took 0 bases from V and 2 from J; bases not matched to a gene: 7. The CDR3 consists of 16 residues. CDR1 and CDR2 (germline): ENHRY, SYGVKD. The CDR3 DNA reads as TGTGCCATCAGTGAGTCGCGACAGGGTCTCACCTACGAGCAGTACTTC. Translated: CAISESRQGLTYEQYF.

CDR3 DNA sequence: TGTGCCAGCGGGGGCCCATCCTACGAGCAGTACTTC. It is translated as CASGGPSYEQYF. The V and J genes are TRBV6-5 and TRBJ2-7; TRBD1 is a possible D gene (6 bases). The CDR3 length is 12 residues. From germline, CDR1 is MNHEY and CDR2 SVGAGI. Trimming pared 8 bases from V and 1 base from J, leaving 9 bases between.

The CDR3, as DNA: TGTGCCAGCGGCCTGCGACTAGTTGGGGAGCAGTACTTC. Its translation: CASGLRLVGEQYF. The chain links TRBV6-1 to TRBJ2-7; D is possibly TRBD2 (6 bases). V was trimmed by 8 bases and J by 7 bases, leaving 18 bases between them. This CDR3 is 13 amino acids long. CDR1 is MNHNS and CDR2 is SASEGT in the germline V gene.

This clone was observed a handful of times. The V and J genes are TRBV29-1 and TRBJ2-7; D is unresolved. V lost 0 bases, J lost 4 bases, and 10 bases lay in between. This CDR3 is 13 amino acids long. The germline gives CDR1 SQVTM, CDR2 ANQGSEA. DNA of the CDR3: TGCAGCGTTGAAGACTATAAAGGGTACGAGCAGTACTTC. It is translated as CSVEDYKGYEQYF.

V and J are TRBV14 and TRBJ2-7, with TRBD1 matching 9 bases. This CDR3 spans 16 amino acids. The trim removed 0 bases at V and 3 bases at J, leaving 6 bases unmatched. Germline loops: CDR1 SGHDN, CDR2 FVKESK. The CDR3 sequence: CASSQDARTGVYEQYF. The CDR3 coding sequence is TGTGCCAGCAGCCAAGATGCGCGGACAGGGGTCTACGAGCAGTACTTC.

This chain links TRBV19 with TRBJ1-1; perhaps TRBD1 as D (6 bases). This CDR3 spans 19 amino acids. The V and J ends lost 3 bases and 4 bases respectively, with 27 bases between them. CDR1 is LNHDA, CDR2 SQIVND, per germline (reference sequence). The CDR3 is CASSIRASGVGSPITEAFF. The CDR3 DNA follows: TGTGCCAGTAGTATCAGGGCCTCAGGGGTAGGGTCCCCTATCACTGAAGCTTTCTTT.

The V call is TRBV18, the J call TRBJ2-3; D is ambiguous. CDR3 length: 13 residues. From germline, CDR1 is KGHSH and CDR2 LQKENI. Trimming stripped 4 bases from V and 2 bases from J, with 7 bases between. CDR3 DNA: TGTGCCAGCTCACGCGACATCACAGATACGCAGTATTTT. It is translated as CASSRDITDTQYF.